The TCR beta chain described here comes from a study of T cells after yellow fever vaccination. Trimming removed 6 bases from V and 5 bases from J; junction bases left unmatched: 11. Germline CDR1 is DFQATT and CDR2 is SNEGSKA (reference sequence). This CDR3 is 15 amino acids long. General study results and limits: The booster saw the reappearance of most primary-vaccination clones (roughly 95% CD4, 70% to 90% CD8).

TCRdb analysed the 5' RACE reads with MiXCR anew, one entry per CDR3 protein. The data show some 350,000 distinct CDR3 sequences, about 4% seen once. Regarding this clonotype: What it recognizes is unknown.

The sample here was PBMCs, taken 5 days after the yellow fever booster vaccination. This clonotype was obtained from a man younger than 30 who received the YFV17D yellow fever vaccine. V is TRBV20-1 and J is TRBJ2-1; 9 bases fit TRBD2. CDR3 in amino acids: CSARKAGGPNNEQFF. The CDR3 region has the DNA TGCAGTGCCAGAAAAGCGGGGGGCCCTAACAATGAGCAGTTCTTC.